This T cell receptor (beta chain) came from a study of T cell clones after liver transplantation. Study-level information: TCRbeta sequencing after a pre-transplant mixed lymphocyte reaction identified graft-donor-reactive clones, later tracked in post-transplant blood. Subjects received no induction therapy and standard immunosuppression until randomization at 12-24 months post-transplant. Findings and limits, study-wide: Circulating graft-donor-reactive CD4 TCRbeta sequences fell significantly post-transplant in most of the 8 subjects. Donor-reactive sequences fell more than third party-reactive ones, suggesting partial deletion.

Repertoires were generated with immunoSEQ multiplex PCR, while TCRdb's copy carries only in-frame clones and drops some. Found here are roughly 97,000 clones, 82% of them singletons; the top ten hold over 0.75%. About this clone: Antigen unknown.

CDR1 and CDR2 (germline): SSHAT, FNYEAQ (reference sequence). This CDR3 spans 15 amino acids. V lost 5 bases and J lost 7, with 21 bases in between. This chain uses TRBV7-7 with TRBJ2-7; TRBD2 might be the D (6 bases). The material sequenced was CD4+ T cells from blood, taken before liver transplant. This TCR came from a human donor who received a liver transplant. The CDR3 loop reads CASSQGVSAGGEQYF. CDR3 in DNA: TGTGCCAGCAGCCAAGGAGTGAGCGCCGGGGGAGAGCAGTACTTC.